This passage covers 9 T cell receptor beta chains from one sample sequenced in a study of vaccination effects on CD4 cells after COVID-19. TCRdb's table, derived via immunoSEQ multiplex PCR, lists solely in-frame clones and lacks some. The table includes under 80,000 clones, about 70% detected once. These receptors' targets are unknown. ViraFEST expansion of antigen-specific CD4+ T cells with viral peptide pools preceded sequencing. Isolation of CD4+ T cells took place after nine to ten days of culture. The material sequenced was CD4+ T cells from PBMCs cultured with HCoV-229E spike peptides, taken before COVID-19 vaccination. All receptors come from a human donor who received a COVID-19 vaccine.

This chain joins TRBV28 and TRBJ1-6; D is ambiguous. Germline lookup yields CDR1 MDHEN and CDR2 SYDVKM. The CDR3 is made up of 15 amino acids. V lost 5 bases and J lost 7, with 15 bases in between. CDR3: CASSPYQLTNSPLHF. DNA for the CDR3: TGTGCCAGCAGTCCTTATCAGCTTACAAATTCACCCCTCCACTTT.

This clone was counted a single time. The V and J genes are TRBV29-1 and TRBJ1-1; D gene ambiguous. With 3 bases removed from V and 2 bases from J, the gap between germline ends came to 7 bases. The germline gives CDR1 SQVTM, CDR2 ANQGSEA. The CDR3 contains 12 residues. CDR3 loop: CSVDFGNTEAFF. CDR3 nucleotides: TGCAGCGTTGATTTCGGAAACACTGAAGCTTTCTTT.

The chain carries TRBV18 and TRBJ1-1, with D unresolved. This CDR3 has 13 amino acids. The ends were cut back, 4 bases at V and 2 bases at J, with 8 bases in the middle. Germline loops: CDR1 KGHSH, CDR2 LQKENI. This chain's CDR3 is CASSRTDNTEAFF. The DNA for the CDR3 is TGTGCCAGCTCACGGACGGACAACACTGAAGCTTTCTTT.

The chain uses TRBV6-5 and TRBJ1-3, with D tentatively TRBD1 (6 bases). Trimming took 6 bases from V and 2 from J, leaving 14 bases between them. The CDR3 spans 15 residues. Germline CDR1 and CDR2: MNHEY and SVGAGI. DNA of the CDR3: TGTGCCAGCAGAGCTTCCAGGGGAGCTGGAAACACCATATATTTT. As protein: CASRASRGAGNTIYF.

This sequence joins TRBV2 and TRBJ2-5, with D perhaps matching TRBD1 or TRBD2 (5 bases each). The V end lost 6 bases, the J end lost 2 bases, and 7 bases lay between the germline ends. The CDR3 extends over 12 amino acids. CDR1 SNHLY and CDR2 FYNNEI come from the germline V gene. The CDR3 DNA is TGTGCCAGCAGCAGGGAGCAAGAGACCCAGTACTTC. As protein: CASSREQETQYF.

V gene TRBV24-1 combines with J gene TRBJ2-5; tentative D call: TRBD1 (6 bases). Trimming removed 2 bases from V and 1 base from J, with 10 bases in between. The CDR3 contains 15 residues. The germline V gene has CDR1 KGHDR and CDR2 SFDVKD. The CDR3 here is CATSDWTDFQETQYF. In DNA form, the CDR3 reads TGTGCCACCAGTGATTGGACAGATTTCCAAGAGACCCAGTACTTC.

The count of this clone is one. The chain links TRBV6-5 to TRBJ1-1; D not resolved. There are 16 residues in the CDR3. The V end lost 0 bases, the J end lost 5 bases, and 16 bases lay between the germline ends. Per germline, CDR1 MNHEY and CDR2 SVGAGI. CDR3 protein: CASSYSAPGLGTEAFF. CDR3 nucleotide sequence: TGTGCCAGCAGTTACTCTGCCCCAGGATTGGGTACTGAAGCTTTCTTT.

V is TRBV30 and J is TRBJ2-1; D possibly corresponds to TRBD1 (7 bases). The V end was cut by 4 bases, the J end by 6 bases, with 13 bases between. Germline CDR1 is GTSNPN and CDR2 is SVGIG (reference sequence). The CDR3 totals 13 residues. CDR3 DNA sequence: TGTGCCTGGACCCGACAGGGACTCAATGAGCAGTTCTTC. As protein: CAWTRQGLNEQFF.

This chain's CDR3 is CASSLGGNYGYTF. In DNA form, the CDR3 reads TGTGCCAGCAGTTTAGGAGGAAACTATGGCTACACCTTC. This chain connects TRBV28 to TRBJ1-2; D is ambiguous. Trimming stripped 2 bases from V and 2 bases from J, with 6 bases between. Germline CDR1 and CDR2: MDHEN and SYDVKM. This CDR3 is 13 amino acids long.